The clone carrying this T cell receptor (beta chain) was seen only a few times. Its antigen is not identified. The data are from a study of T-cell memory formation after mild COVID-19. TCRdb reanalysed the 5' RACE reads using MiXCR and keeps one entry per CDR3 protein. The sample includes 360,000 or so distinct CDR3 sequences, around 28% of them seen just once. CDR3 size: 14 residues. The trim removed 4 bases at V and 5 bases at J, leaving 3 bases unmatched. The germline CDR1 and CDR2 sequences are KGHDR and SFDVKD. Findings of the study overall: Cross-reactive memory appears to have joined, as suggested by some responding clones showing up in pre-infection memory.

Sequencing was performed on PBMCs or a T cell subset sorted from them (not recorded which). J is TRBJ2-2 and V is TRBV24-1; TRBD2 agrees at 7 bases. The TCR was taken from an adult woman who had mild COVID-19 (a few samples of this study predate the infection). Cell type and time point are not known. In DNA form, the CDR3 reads TGTGCCACCAGTGACTTGGGGGGGACCGGGGAGCTGTTTTTT. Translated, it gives CATSDLGGTGELFF.